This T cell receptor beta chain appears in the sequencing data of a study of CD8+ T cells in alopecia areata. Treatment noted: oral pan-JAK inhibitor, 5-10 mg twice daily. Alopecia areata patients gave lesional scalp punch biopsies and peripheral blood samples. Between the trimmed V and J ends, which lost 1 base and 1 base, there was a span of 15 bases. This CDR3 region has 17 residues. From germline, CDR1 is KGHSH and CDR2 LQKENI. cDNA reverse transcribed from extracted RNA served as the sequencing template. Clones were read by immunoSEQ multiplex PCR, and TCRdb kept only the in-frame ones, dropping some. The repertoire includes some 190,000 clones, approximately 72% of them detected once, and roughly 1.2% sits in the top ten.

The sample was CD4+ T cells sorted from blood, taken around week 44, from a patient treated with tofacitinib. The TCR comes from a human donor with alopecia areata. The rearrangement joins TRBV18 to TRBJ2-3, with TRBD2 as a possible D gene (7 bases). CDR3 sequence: CASSPRAGADGTDTQYF. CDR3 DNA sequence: TGTGCCAGCTCACCACGGGCGGGGGCGGATGGCACAGATACGCAGTATTTT.